This section outlines one TCR beta chain sequence together with its context. Antigen: not known. This specimen comes from a study of post-analysis software for immune sequencing data. Looking at the study overall: Relapsing-remitting, secondary progressive and progressive-relapsing forms of multiple sclerosis all featured among disease courses. Study results and limitations: In patients, about five TRBV segments were more frequent than in controls, with TRBV5-6, TRBV5-1 and TRBV20-1 among them. Co-batched samples clustered tightly together by F measure. Compared against controls, patients with multiple sclerosis displayed significantly lower normalized Chao1 diversity.

Germline loops: CDR1 SGHTA, CDR2 FQGNSA. The CDR3 is 16 residues long. The V and J ends lost 1 base and 0 bases respectively, with 9 bases between them. The authors incorporated unique molecular identifiers into the TCR beta cDNA libraries. cDNA molecules numbering some 500,000 came from approximately 1 to 10 million T cells. TCRdb re-called the PCR reads with MiXCR, one entry per CDR3 protein. The table lists about 460,000 distinct CDR3 sequences, roughly 45% of them singletons. This receptor was obtained from a girl aged 5 to 17 with multiple sclerosis. The chain couples TRBV7-2 to TRBJ2-2, with D unresolved. The sample consisted of blood. CDR3 sequence (DNA): TGTGCCAGCAGCTTAGGCAGCCGACCGAACACCGGGGAGCTGTTTTTT. Protein product: CASSLGSRPNTGELFF.